These 29 T cell receptor beta chains were sequenced from one sample in a study of metastatic and nonmetastatic thyroid tumors. TCRdb re-called clones from the PCR reads using MiXCR. The profile shows some 21,000 clones, about a fifth of them singletons. Patients were all untreated before their thyroid surgery. The specimen sequenced was blood. The origin of the receptors is a female donor with papillary thyroid cancer or a benign thyroid nodule (not recorded which). Some clones in this sample may be carry-over from other donors' samples.

At least ten counts were recorded for this clone. The genes are TRBV19 and TRBJ1-1; D unresolved. The CDR3 sequence is 16 residues long. V lost 8 bases and J lost 5, with 24 bases in between. CDR1 and CDR2 from the germline V gene are LNHDA and SQIVND (reference sequence). The CDR3 nucleotides read TGTGCCAGTCAACCCCGGCGGGTAAGTTTGGGGACTGAAGCTTTCTTT. The encoded protein is CASQPRRVSLGTEAFF.

The table lists this clone with many counts. This chain joins TRBV6-4 and TRBJ2-1; 7 bases are a match to TRBD2. The trim removed 0 bases at V and 7 bases at J, leaving 9 bases unmatched. CDR1 and CDR2 (germline): MRHNA, SNTAGT. The CDR3 loop spans 16 amino acids. The DNA of the CDR3 is TGTGCCAGCAGTGACTCGCCGGGACTACCTTTTAATGAGCAGTTCTTC. Encoded protein: CASSDSPGLPFNEQFF.

CDR3 protein: CAWSTTGAHYGYTF. CDR3 DNA sequence: TGTGCCTGGAGTACGACAGGGGCGCACTATGGCTACACCTTC. The chain combines TRBV30 with TRBJ1-2, with TRBD1 matching 8 bases. The CDR3 runs 14 residues. J was trimmed by 3 bases and V by 2 bases; bases with no gene match: 5. In germline, CDR1 is GTSNPN, CDR2 SVGIG (reference sequence).

As to this clone: This may be a read error, as it is one base from a much larger clone. The chain combines TRBV6-1 with TRBJ2-7; no reliable D call. The CDR3 is made up of 16 amino acids. Germline V lookup: CDR1 MNHNS, CDR2 SASEGT. V was clipped by 6 bases and J by 7 bases, with 25 bases between them. DNA of the CDR3: TGTGCCAGCAGCGTCCGGTGGCGGTACCCTCCAAGGGAGCAGTACTTC. It translates to CASSVRWRYPPREQYF.

The chain carries TRBV3-1 and TRBJ2-7, with no clear D. Trimming stripped 3 bases from V and 5 bases from J, with 5 bases between. The length of the CDR3 is 11 residues. Germline assignment: CDR1 LGHDT and CDR2 YNNKEL (reference sequence). Here the CDR3 DNA reads TGTGCCAGCAGCCACATCGACGAGCAGTACTTC. This translates into CASSHIDEQYF.

This clone was picked up a small number of times. The CDR3 nucleotides are TGTGCCAGTCAGATAACGAACACCTGGGGGCTGTTTTTT. Protein: CASQITNTWGLFF. The chain links TRBV6-1 to TRBJ2-2; D is unresolved. With 9 bases removed from V and 13 bases from J, the gap between germline ends came to 21 bases. CDR1 and CDR2 from the germline V gene are MNHNS and SASEGT. This CDR3 has 13 residues.

This rearrangement joins TRBV9 to TRBJ1-3; D ambiguous. V lost 1 base and J lost 8, with 10 bases in between. Germline assignment: CDR1 SGDLS and CDR2 YYNGEE. The CDR3 extends over 13 amino acids. The CDR3 coding sequence is TGTGCCAGCAGCGTACAACTAGGAGACACCATATATTTT. It yields the protein CASSVQLGDTIYF.

In its sample, this clone was seen many times. The chain recombines TRBV4-3 with TRBJ2-7, with D possibly matching TRBD2 (5 bases). Trimming left V 0 bases short and J 4 bases short, with 13 bases between. This CDR3 comprises 15 residues. Per the germline V gene, CDR1 is LGHNA and CDR2 is YSLEER. This chain's CDR3 is CASSQDLSAGYEQYF. The CDR3 DNA follows: TGCGCCAGCAGCCAAGATCTTAGCGCAGGTTACGAGCAGTACTTC.

The table lists this clone with many counts. One end of the junction is discordant with germline, which a read error may explain. The rearrangement links TRBV7-7 to TRBJ2-2, with TRBD2 matching 9 bases. CDR3 length: 15 residues. The germline V gene encodes CDR1 SSHAT and CDR2 FNYEAQ (reference sequence). CDR3 sequence reads: CASSFSGSRTGELFF. Here the CDR3 DNA reads TGTGCTAGCAGCTTTAGCGGGAGTCGCACCGGGGAGCTGTTTTTT.

This chain uses TRBV7-8 with TRBJ2-5; D gene ambiguous. CDR1 is SGHVS and CDR2 is FQNEAQ in the germline V gene. Trimming stripped 2 bases from V and 7 bases from J, with 14 bases between. This CDR3 comprises 14 residues. This CDR3 is CASSLREKEWTQYF. CDR3 in DNA: TGTGCCAGCAGCTTAAGGGAAAAAGAGTGGACCCAGTACTTC. Variable domain in full (rest from reference TRBV7-8 and TRBJ2-5): GAGVSQSPRYKVAKRGQDVALRCDPISGHVSLFWYQQALGQGPEFLTYFQNEAQLDKSGLPSDRFFAERPEGSVSTLKIQRTQQEDSAVYLCASSLREKEWTQYFGPGTRLLVL.

This clone was seen ten or more times. This chain connects TRBV24-1 to TRBJ2-2; 9 bases agree with TRBD2. The V and J ends lost 1 base and 7 bases, in that order; junction bases with no gene match: 12. The CDR3 covers 18 residues. Germline CDR1 and CDR2: KGHDR and SFDVKD. In DNA, the CDR3 is TGTGCCACCAGTGATTTCCCCTACAGCGGGGGGCGGGACGGGGAGCTGTTTTTT. Its translation: CATSDFPYSGGRDGELFF.

This clone was seen once. The chain has TRBV7-2 and TRBJ2-7; unclear D gene. This CDR3 region has 13 residues. V lost 6 bases and J lost 2, with 11 bases in between. Germline V CDR1 and CDR2: SGHTA, FQGNSA. CDR3 sequence: CASRWNEPYEQYF. The CDR3 DNA sequence: TGTGCCAGCAGATGGAACGAGCCCTACGAGCAGTACTTC.

This clone was seen many times. The J gene is TRBJ1-1, the V gene TRBV4-3, with no clear D. Germline V gene sequence: CDR1 LGHNA, CDR2 YSLEER. This CDR3 is built from 15 residues. Between the trimmed V and J ends, which lost 0 bases and 0 bases, there was a span of 8 bases. The CDR3, as DNA: TGCGCCAGCAGCCAAGATAGAGGAATGAACACTGAAGCTTTCTTT. Its protein product is CASSQDRGMNTEAFF.

In its sample, this clone ranks as medium-sized. The chain is built from TRBV12-3 or TRBV12-4 and TRBJ1-1; possibly TRBD1 for D (6 bases). The CDR3 has 13 residues. V was cut by 3 bases and J by 4 bases, with 9 bases left in between. Here the CDR3 DNA reads TGTGCCAGCAGTTTTCAGGGGAGCACTGAAGCTTTCTTT. It is translated as CASSFQGSTEAFF.

The rearrangement uses TRBV11-2 and TRBJ1-1; D might be TRBD1 (5 bases). V was pared by 1 base and J by 8 bases, with 8 bases between. The germline CDR1 and CDR2 sequences are SGHAT and FQNNGV. The CDR3 contains 12 residues. The CDR3 DNA follows: TGTGCCAGCAGCTTAGGTGGGGGGGAAGCTTTCTTT. Protein product: CASSLGGGEAFF.

This clone was found many times. This chain joins TRBV4-3 and TRBJ1-3; D gene ambiguous. The V gene's germline CDR1 is LGHNA and CDR2 YSLEER. The CDR3 sequence is 14 residues long. Trimming took off 0 bases at V and 2 bases at J, with 5 bases between the two ends. The CDR3 sequence: CASSQDQPGNTIYF. Here the CDR3 DNA reads TGCGCCAGCAGCCAAGATCAGCCTGGAAACACCATATATTTT.

This chain connects TRBV20-1 to TRBJ2-7, with TRBD1 matching over 8 bases. The CDR3 spans 12 residues. V trimming: 3 bases; J trimming: 5 bases; junction bases outside the gene matches: 3. Germline-derived CDR1 and CDR2 are DFQATT and SNEGSKA (reference sequence). The CDR3 spells CSARTGAHEQYF. The CDR3 nucleotides are TGCAGTGCTAGGACAGGGGCCCACGAGCAGTACTTC.

This chain joins TRBV4-3 and TRBJ2-1; a weak D match, TRBD2 (6 bases). Germline V gives CDR1 LGHNA, CDR2 YSLEER. Trimming shortened V by 1 base and J by 4 bases, and 8 bases separated the two germline ends. The CDR3 consists of 14 residues. Here the CDR3 reads CASSQGRGYNEQFF. CDR3 in DNA: TGCGCCAGCAGCCAAGGGAGGGGTTACAATGAGCAGTTCTTC.

This chain's CDR3 is CATSDSSGLAGAADEQFF. The DNA for the CDR3 is TGTGCCACCAGTGATTCCTCGGGACTAGCGGGAGCCGCTGATGAGCAGTTCTTC. The chain uses TRBV24-1 and TRBJ2-1, with 14 bases matching TRBD2. The germline CDR1 and CDR2 sequences are KGHDR and SFDVKD. V lost 2 bases, J lost 8 bases, and 10 bases stayed unmatched. The CDR3 is made up of 18 amino acids.

This clone came up a few times. J is TRBJ2-1 and V is TRBV7-8; 9 nucleotides match TRBD2. The CDR3 length is 14 residues. With 4 bases clipped from V and 10 bases from J, the junction kept 8 bases outside the gene matches. Germline CDR1 SGHVS, CDR2 FQNEAQ. The CDR3 region is CASSWTSAGREQFF. The CDR3 DNA is TGTGCCAGCAGCTGGACTAGCGCGGGGAGAGAGCAGTTCTTC.

This clone appeared many times. The chain joins TRBV13 to TRBJ2-3; D remains unclear. Germline V CDR1 and CDR2: PRHDT, FYEKMQ (reference sequence). Trimming removed 4 bases at V and 5 bases at J, with 19 bases between. The CDR3 is 16 amino acids. CDR3 in DNA: TGTGCCAGCAGCTCGCTTCTATACCCCACGGTAGATACGCAGTATTTT. Translated: CASSSLLYPTVDTQYF.

This clone was seen more than once but under ten times. For the CDR3, the DNA is TGTGCCAGCAGACTAGCGTACGATACGCAGTATTTT. Its protein is CASRLAYDTQYF. This chain joins TRBV2 and TRBJ2-3; 7 positions match TRBD2. The CDR3 is 12 amino acids. Trimming took 6 bases from V and 6 from J; bases not matched to a gene: 3. Germline lookup yields CDR1 SNHLY and CDR2 FYNNEI.

This clone appeared many times. The chain uses TRBV4-3 and TRBJ1-1, with a weak D call TRBD1 (6 bases). From germline, CDR1 is LGHNA and CDR2 YSLEER. The CDR3 covers 15 residues. Trimming removed 0 bases at V and 4 bases at J, with 12 bases between. The DNA for the CDR3 is TGCGCCAGCAGCCAAGATGAGGGGGGTGTCACTGAAGCTTTCTTT. Translating gives CASSQDEGGVTEAFF.

V and J are TRBV11-2 and TRBJ2-1; 9 bases match TRBD2. The CDR3 has 15 amino acids. With 5 bases clipped from V and 2 bases from J, the junction kept 4 bases outside the gene matches. The V gene's germline CDR1 is SGHAT and CDR2 FQNNGV. The CDR3 DNA is TGTGCCAGCAGCCCAATAGCGGGAGCCTACAATGAGCAGTTCTTC. It translates to CASSPIAGAYNEQFF.

This sequence joins TRBV20-1 and TRBJ2-3; D unresolved. Germline values: CDR1 DFQATT, CDR2 SNEGSKA (reference sequence). The V gene lost 3 bases and the J gene lost 2 bases, with 9 bases spanning the gap. This CDR3 is 13 amino acids long. CDR3 loop: CSASLVSTDTQYF. The DNA of the CDR3 is TGCAGTGCTAGTCTGGTTTCCACAGATACGCAGTATTTT.

CDR3 in amino acids: CASISLQGSTMEQYF. DNA of the CDR3: TGCGCCAGCATCTCTTTACAGGGGAGTACGATGGAGCAGTACTTC. V is TRBV5-1 and J is TRBJ2-7; 7 bases fit TRBD1. The germline V gene encodes CDR1 SGHRS and CDR2 YFSETQ. The CDR3 contains 15 residues. Trimming removed 6 bases from V and 7 bases from J; junction bases left unmatched: 16.

By proportion, this clone is medium-sized. J is TRBJ1-2 and V is TRBV20-1, with 7 bases lining up with TRBD1. Losses at the gene ends were 5 bases for V and 4 bases for J; bases not matched to a gene: 16. The germline V gene encodes CDR1 DFQATT and CDR2 SNEGSKA (reference sequence). The CDR3 length is 16 residues. The CDR3 region has the DNA TGCAGTGCTCGCGTATCCAGCAATGGACAGGTCTATGGCTACACCTTC. Translated, it gives CSARVSSNGQVYGYTF.

This chain connects TRBV5-6 to TRBJ2-7, with a tentative D call TRBD1 (7 bases). Germline V gives CDR1 SGHDT, CDR2 YYEEEE. V was cut by 4 bases and J by 2 bases, with 16 bases left in between. The CDR3 extends over 15 amino acids. The CDR3 region is CASSLECRGAYEQYF. The CDR3 nucleotides are TGTGCCAGCAGCCTAGAGTGCAGGGGGGCCTACGAGCAGTACTTC.

In DNA form, the CDR3 reads TGTGCCAGCAGTGCCGAACAGGGTCCCTACGAGCAGTACTTC. This codes for CASSAEQGPYEQYF. This chain uses TRBV27 with TRBJ2-7, with D possibly TRBD1 on 6 matching bases. Germline values: CDR1 MNHEY, CDR2 SMNVEV (reference sequence). The CDR3 contains 14 residues. V dropped 5 bases and J dropped 2 bases, with 13 bases sitting between them.